Following are 22 T cell receptor beta chains from one sample sequenced in a study of neoadjuvant anti-PD-1 for oral cavity cancer. Sequenced by immunoSEQ multiplex PCR; TCRdb stores in-frame clones only, minus some. The sample shows 33,000 or so clones, more than 65% of them seen only once. As to time point: after neoadjuvant nivolumab, at surgical resection. The material sequenced was PBMCs, taken after nivolumab (anti-PD-1) treatment. All receptors come from a person aged 40 to 85 with oral cavity squamous cell carcinoma.

V and J are TRBV14 and TRBJ1-1; 8 bases agree with TRBD1. In germline, CDR1 is SGHDN, CDR2 FVKESK. This CDR3 region has 19 residues. The V segment lost 0 bases and the J segment 0 bases; nucleotides outside the gene matches: 12. The CDR3 DNA sequence: TGTGCCAGCAGCCAAGAGGGGCAGGGGGCGTGGAGGATGAACACTGAAGCTTTCTTT. This codes for CASSQEGQGAWRMNTEAFF. The variable domain in full, completed from reference TRBV14 and TRBJ1-1, reads EAGVTQFPSHSVIEKGQTVTLRCDPISGHDNLYWYRRVMGKEIKFLLHFVKESKQDESGMPNNRFLAERTGGTYSTLKVQPAELEDSGVYFCASSQEGQGAWRMNTEAFFGQGTRLTVV.

J is TRBJ1-1 and V is TRBV11-2; D is undetermined. Trimming took 2 bases from V and 1 from J, leaving 5 bases between them. The germline V gene encodes CDR1 SGHAT and CDR2 FQNNGV. This CDR3 is built from 13 residues. CDR3 sequence reads: CASSLWQNTEAFF. The CDR3 nucleotides read TGTGCCAGCAGCTTATGGCAGAACACTGAAGCTTTCTTT.

V and J are TRBV29-1 and TRBJ1-1; D may be TRBD1 (5 bases). This CDR3 is built from 13 residues. The V and J ends lost 6 bases and 4 bases respectively, with 15 bases between them. From germline, CDR1 is SQVTM and CDR2 ANQGSEA. CDR3 nucleotide sequence: TGCAGCGTCGATCGGGGGTACGGCACTGAAGCTTTCTTT. Its protein is CSVDRGYGTEAFF.

V gene TRBV14 combines with J gene TRBJ1-4; the D gene is possibly TRBD1 (5 bases). Germline V gene lookup returns CDR1 SGHDN and CDR2 FVKESK. V was trimmed by 4 bases and J by 7 bases, leaving 25 bases between them. CDR3 length: 18 residues. CDR3: CASSLRRGLGRETEKLFF. In DNA form, the CDR3 reads TGTGCCAGCAGCCTCAGGAGGGGCTTGGGCAGGGAGACTGAAAAACTGTTTTTT.

The rearrangement links TRBV18 to TRBJ1-2; 8 bases fit TRBD1. The CDR3 consists of 14 residues. Per germline, CDR1 KGHSH and CDR2 LQKENI. Losses at the gene ends were 3 bases for V and 4 bases for J; bases not matched to a gene: 4. DNA of the CDR3: TGTGCCAGCTCACCGGACAGGGCGGCCTATGGCTACACCTTC. Protein product: CASSPDRAAYGYTF.

This chain links TRBV2 with TRBJ2-2; D gene ambiguous. The germline V gene has CDR1 SNHLY and CDR2 FYNNEI. Trimming removed 4 bases from V and 2 bases from J, with 5 bases in between. This CDR3 comprises 13 residues. The CDR3 nucleotides read TGTGCCAGCAGTGTTATAAACACCGGGGAGCTGTTTTTT. The encoded protein is CASSVINTGELFF.

The V gene is TRBV5-1, the J gene TRBJ2-3; D is undetermined. CDR1 is SGHRS, CDR2 YFSETQ, per germline. CDR3 length equals 16 residues. V lost 0 bases, J lost 2 bases, and 13 bases lay in between. The CDR3 nucleotides read TGCGCCAGCAGCTTGGGAGGACGCTACCCCACAGATACGCAGTATTTT. Amino acid sequence: CASSLGGRYPTDTQYF.

About this clone itself: One end of the junction is discordant with germline, which a read error may explain. The CDR3 DNA is TGTGCCGGCAGCCCTTTCGGGACAGGGCATCTCGAGACCCAGTACTTC. Residues: CAGSPFGTGHLETQYF. The chain employs TRBV28 and TRBJ2-5; TRBD1 matches at 9 bases. The CDR3 consists of 16 residues. Germline CDR1 reads MDHEN; CDR2 reads SYDVKM. Full variable domain (rest looked up from reference TRBV28 and TRBJ2-5): DVKVTQSSRYLVKRTGEKVFLECVQDMDHENMFWYRQDPGLGLRLIYFSYDVKMKEKGDIPEGYSVSREKKERFSLILESASTNQTSMYLCAGSPFGTGHLETQYFGPGTRLLVL.

The V and J genes are TRBV29-1 and TRBJ1-1; perhaps TRBD1 as D (6 bases). V lost 8 bases and J 0 bases, leaving 13 bases between the germline ends. In germline, CDR1 is SQVTM, CDR2 ANQGSEA. The CDR3 contains 13 residues. CDR3 DNA sequence: TGCAGCTGCCTGACAGGCATGAACACTGAAGCTTTCTTT. This translates into CSCLTGMNTEAFF.

The J gene is TRBJ2-3, the V gene TRBV9; D is undetermined. The CDR3 is 15 amino acids. V was trimmed by 0 bases and J by 4 bases, leaving 12 bases between them. Germline assignment: CDR1 SGDLS and CDR2 YYNGEE. The CDR3 here is CASSVAGPVADTQYF. The CDR3 bases are TGTGCCAGCAGCGTAGCCGGACCGGTCGCAGATACGCAGTATTTT.

The chain joins TRBV6-6 to TRBJ1-1, with D possibly matching TRBD1 (6 bases). This CDR3 has 12 residues. Trimming shortened V by 10 bases and J by 0 bases, and 9 bases separated the two germline ends. Germline V gene sequence: CDR1 MNHNY, CDR2 SVGAGI (reference sequence). CDR3 coding DNA: TGTGCCACCGGACAGATGAACACTGAAGCTTTCTTT. Its protein product is CATGQMNTEAFF.

This sequence joins TRBV19 and TRBJ1-6; D may be TRBD1 (5 bases). CDR1 and CDR2 from the germline V gene are LNHDA and SQIVND (reference sequence). This CDR3 region has 16 residues. Trimming stripped 4 bases from V and 3 bases from J, with 13 bases between. CDR3 DNA sequence: TGTGCCAGTAGTACCTTCGCGGGGGGCTATAATTCACCCCTCCACTTT. Its translation is CASSTFAGGYNSPLHF.

This clone was counted a single time. The chain is built from TRBV7-3 and TRBJ2-1, with D perhaps matching TRBD1 (6 bases). The CDR3 is made up of 14 amino acids. The germline CDR1 and CDR2 sequences are SGHTA and FQGTGA. The germline V and J ends were trimmed by 5 bases and 9 bases, with 17 bases remaining between them. CDR3 loop: CASSQSTGLSEQFF. CDR3 DNA: TGTGCCAGCAGCCAAAGCACAGGGTTAAGTGAGCAGTTCTTC.

The gene calls are TRBV4-1 and TRBJ1-1; D might be TRBD1 (5 bases). The CDR3 spans 17 residues. Trimming took off 1 base at V and 0 bases at J, with 15 bases between the two ends. Germline V gene lookup returns CDR1 MGHRA and CDR2 YSYEKL. Written as DNA, the CDR3 is TGCGCCAGCAGCCAAGTTGGAAGGGCAGGGTTGAACACTGAAGCTTTCTTT. Its translation is CASSQVGRAGLNTEAFF.

V is TRBV7-6 and J is TRBJ2-3; D unresolved. This CDR3 has 16 amino acids. Trimming removed 3 bases from V and 0 bases from J, with 13 bases in between. Per the germline V gene, CDR1 is SGHVS and CDR2 is FNYEAQ. As DNA, the CDR3 is TGTGCCAGCAGCTTTAGAAGAGAGCACAGCACAGATACGCAGTATTTT. The encoded protein is CASSFRREHSTDTQYF.

The chain is built from TRBV5-6 and TRBJ2-7; 10 positions agree with TRBD1. The germline V gene has CDR1 SGHDT and CDR2 YYEEEE. The CDR3 length is 14 residues. With V trimmed by 4 bases and J by 2 bases, 3 bases remained unmatched. The CDR3 nucleotides read TGTGCCAGCAGCATCGGGACAGGGGCCTACGAGCAGTACTTC. Its translation: CASSIGTGAYEQYF.

A few counts support this clone. This chain links TRBV2 with TRBJ1-1, with 7 bases fitting TRBD1. V lost 6 bases, J lost 5 bases, and 3 bases stayed unmatched. Germline CDR1 SNHLY, CDR2 FYNNEI. CDR3 size: 12 residues. CDR3 nucleotide sequence: TGTGCCAGCAGCGACAGGGTAACTGAAGCTTTCTTT. This sequence encodes CASSDRVTEAFF.

This chain links TRBV4-3 with TRBJ2-2; TRBD1 matches 9 bases. Per the germline V gene, CDR1 is LGHNA and CDR2 is YSLEER. V trimming: 5 bases; J trimming: 4 bases; junction bases outside the gene matches: 5. The CDR3 loop spans 15 amino acids. The CDR3 nucleotides read TGCGCCAGCAGCGAAGGGACAGGGCCCACCGGGGAGCTGTTTTTT. Residues: CASSEGTGPTGELFF.

Within the sample, this clone is medium-sized. The gene calls are TRBV7-8 and TRBJ1-1; D not certain. The V gene lost 5 bases and the J gene lost 3 bases, with 13 bases spanning the gap. The CDR3 has 14 amino acids. CDR1 and CDR2 (germline): SGHVS, FQNEAQ. CDR3 protein: CASSTLRGDTEAFF. CDR3 bases: TGTGCCAGCAGCACCTTGCGGGGAGACACTGAAGCTTTCTTT.

The V and J genes are TRBV4-2 and TRBJ2-7; D uncertain. The V gene lost 1 base and the J gene lost 6 bases, with 7 bases spanning the gap. The CDR3 totals 12 residues. Germline values: CDR1 LGHNA, CDR2 YNFKEQ. The CDR3 DNA is TGTGCCAGCAGCCAAGGTACGGTCGAGCAGTACTTC. Amino acids: CASSQGTVEQYF.

The V and J genes are TRBV6-1 and TRBJ2-5; no reliable D call. CDR3 size: 12 residues. Trimming cost V 1 base and J 5 bases, with 5 bases left between them. The germline V gene encodes CDR1 MNHNS and CDR2 SASEGT. This CDR3 is CASSEVRETQYF. CDR3 nucleotides: TGTGCCAGCAGTGAAGTGCGGGAGACCCAGTACTTC.

V and J are TRBV6-4 and TRBJ2-2; 7 nucleotides align to TRBD2. The ends lost 2 bases at V and 2 bases at J; junction bases unmatched: 11. The CDR3 covers 18 residues. Germline values: CDR1 MRHNA, CDR2 SNTAGT. The CDR3 spells CASSDPRGQGLNTGELFF. The CDR3 DNA follows: TGTGCCAGCAGTGACCCTAGAGGGCAGGGACTAAACACCGGGGAGCTGTTTTTT.